The TCR beta chain under discussion was sequenced for a study of blood T cell repertoires in COVID-19. Sequencing was performed with immunoSEQ multiplex PCR; in TCRdb, only in-frame clones are kept and a portion is missing. The sample contains more than 80,000 clones, around 75% of which appear only once. The CDR3 totals 15 residues. The trim removed 2 bases at V and 10 bases at J, leaving 7 bases unmatched. CDR1 and CDR2 from the germline V gene are MGHRA and YSYEKL. J is TRBJ1-6 and V is TRBV4-1, with TRBD1 matching 8 bases. The source of this sequence is a human donor with acute or convalescent COVID-19. The donor label of this sample is uncertain. Sequencing was carried out using peripheral blood. The CDR3 DNA reads TGCGCCAGCAGCCAACCCGGGACAGGCTACTCACCCCTCCACTTT. Residues: CASSQPGTGYSPLHF.